This record concerns one T cell receptor beta chain sequence. CDR3 length: 14 residues. Trimming cost V 4 bases and J 3 bases; bases outside gene matches: 2. Looked up from germline, CDR1 is SGHRS and CDR2 is YFSETQ. Under the authors' procedure: Amplification with reference gene primers provided the estimates of nucleated cell counts. Some clones are missing from TCRdb's copy, which holds only in-frame ones; the method was immunoSEQ multiplex PCR. From that table come the V and J calls and clone size; the DNA was used to work out D and trimming. The sample has approximately 250,000 clones, approximately 80% seen once. This entry is derived from a study of blood T cell repertoires in COVID-19.

This clonotype was obtained from a human donor in a cohort sampled during active COVID-19. The chain has TRBV5-1 and TRBJ2-3, with TRBD1 matching 10 bases. The specimen sequenced was peripheral blood. CDR3 coding DNA: TGCGCCAGCAGCCGGGGACAGGGGACAGATACGCAGTATTTT. It is translated as CASSRGQGTDTQYF.